This TCR beta chain was identified in a study of identical twins. This clonotype was counted between two and nine times. The antigen is unknown. A universal primer site arose from template switching, and cDNA bore unique molecular identifiers. TCRdb redid the calling of the 5' RACE reads with MiXCR, one entry per CDR3 protein. This sample yields hundreds of thousands of distinct CDR3 sequences, of which more than 9% are seen a single time; about 1.5% belongs to the top ten. The donors were all healthy and Caucasian. Study outcomes and limitations: Modelling underestimated the level of out-of-frame TCR alpha sharing observed in monozygotic twins. Abundant cord blood beta clonotypes carried fewer insertions; memory repertoires showed none.

The ends lost 1 base at V and 4 bases at J; junction bases unmatched: 6. Germline CDR1 is KGHSH and CDR2 is LQKENI. The length of the CDR3 is 15 residues. The same data also went into a second study, on yellow fever vaccine responses in identical twins.

This TCR came from a woman aged 18-29 years in good health. Input material: PBMCs. The chain employs TRBV18 and TRBJ1-1; 7 nucleotides line up with TRBD1. CDR3 bases: TGTGCCAGCTCACCACAGGGGGCGGAGGGCACTGAAGCTTTCTTT. This sequence encodes CASSPQGAEGTEAFF.